This T cell receptor (beta chain) was recovered during a study of T cell responses to AZD1222 COVID-19 vaccine. Study results and caveats: Clonal diversity was possibly underestimated, and white British individuals and females predominated among donors.

In regard to this clone: The antigen is undetermined.

Analyses pooled second doses at about 4 or about 12 weeks. TCRdb keeps only in-frame clones here, not all; method: immunoSEQ multiplex PCR. The sample consists of around 54,000 clones, 86% of them appearing once. This CDR3 has 15 amino acids. Germline V lookup: CDR1 SGHTA, CDR2 FQGNSA. V was clipped by 6 bases and J by 3 bases; unmatched bases: 7. The material sequenced was peripheral blood, taken 28 days after the second AZD1222 dose. This chain uses TRBV7-2 with TRBJ2-3; 9 bases match TRBD1. This clonotype originated in an adult who received the AZD1222 COVID-19 vaccine. Written as DNA, the CDR3 is TGTGCCAGCAGGAACAGGGGGCGAAAAACAGATACGCAGTATTTT. Amino acids: CASRNRGRKTDTQYF.